This T cell receptor beta chain was captured in a study of cytomegalovirus exposure and HLA in healthy donors. Overall study: Among about 179 million T cells, an earlier analysis found 117 million unique TCR beta sequences.

Comments on this clone: Antigen: not known.

The PCR used 60 Vbeta and 13 Jbeta primers. Generated by immunoSEQ multiplex PCR, the TCRdb table keeps only in-frame clones and is missing some. Of tens of thousands of clones listed, less than 85% are singletons. Germline assignment: CDR1 SGHAT and CDR2 FQNNGV. This CDR3 spans 16 amino acids. Between the trimmed V and J ends, which lost 0 bases and 0 bases, there was a span of 9 bases. Study results and limitations: Later work found most CMV-associated TCR beta chains apparently HLA-restricted. Earlier analysis looked at TCR beta V segments, and most were productive about 90% or about 30% of the time.

This clonotype was sampled from a woman in her thirties in good health and CMV-seronegative. The sample taken for sequencing was PBMCs. The gene calls are TRBV11-2 and TRBJ1-5; tentatively, D is TRBD1 (5 bases). The CDR3: CASSLDGTFSNQPQHF. The CDR3 DNA is TGTGCCAGCAGCTTAGACGGGACTTTTAGCAATCAGCCCCAGCATTTT.